Listed here are 12 T cell receptor beta chains from one sample, sequenced in a study of T cell repertoires in ileal Crohn's disease. Time point indicated: inflamed ileum from the surgical specimen. Data came from immunoSEQ multiplex PCR; TCRdb stores just in-frame clones and leaves some out. The sample lists 8,000 to 9,500 clones; roughly 85% were seen once. Input material: ileal tissue. Receptors originate from an adult with Crohn's disease.

This CDR3 reads CASSGQPGRLNTEAFF. In DNA, the CDR3 is TGTGCCAGCAGTGGTCAACCGGGACGACTGAACACTGAAGCTTTCTTT. V gene TRBV6-1 combines with J gene TRBJ1-1; D possibly corresponds to TRBD1 (5 bases). The CDR3 length is 16 residues. V lost 4 bases to trimming and J lost 0 bases, with 15 bases between them. Germline V gives CDR1 MNHNS, CDR2 SASEGT.

V and J are TRBV5-1 and TRBJ1-1; 8 nucleotides match TRBD1. V dropped 5 bases and J dropped 4; count of bases not matched to a gene: 4. The germline CDR1 and CDR2 sequences are SGHRS and YFSETQ. The CDR3 runs 13 residues. This CDR3 is CASSLTGATEAFF. In DNA form, the CDR3 reads TGCGCCAGCAGTTTGACAGGGGCCACTGAAGCTTTCTTT.

The chain uses TRBV28 and TRBJ1-2; 9 bases agree with TRBD1. CDR1 is MDHEN, CDR2 SYDVKM, per germline. This CDR3 is built from 14 residues. V lost 5 bases, J lost 7 bases, and 8 bases stayed unmatched. The DNA for the CDR3 is TGTGCCAGCAGTCGGACAGGGGATTGGTCTGGCTACACCTTC. This translates into CASSRTGDWSGYTF.

V and J are TRBV7-3 and TRBJ1-2; TRBD1 is a possible D gene (5 bases). V was shortened by 5 bases and J by 2 bases, with 9 bases between the two germline ends. CDR3 size: 13 residues. Looked up from germline, CDR1 is SGHTA and CDR2 is FQGTGA. CDR3: CASSQGSNYGYTF. In DNA form, the CDR3 reads TGTGCCAGCAGCCAGGGTTCCAACTATGGCTACACCTTC.

Regarding this clone: The sample contains more than one DNA sequence encoding this CDR3. The chain is built from TRBV6-6 and TRBJ2-7, with a possible D match to TRBD2 (6 bases). The CDR3 is 13 residues long. CDR1 is MNHNY and CDR2 is SVGAGI in the germline V gene (reference sequence). V shed 2 bases and J shed 4 bases, with 9 bases lying between them. CDR3 in DNA: TGTGCCAGCAGTTACCTCGCGGGGTACGAGCAGTACTTC. This gives the protein CASSYLAGYEQYF.

This chain connects TRBV5-8 to TRBJ1-2, with TRBD1 matching over 7 bases. The CDR3 runs to 15 residues. V shed 0 bases and J 1 base; nucleotides not matched to a gene: 3. The V gene's germline CDR1 is SGHTS and CDR2 YDEGEE. CDR3 loop: CASSLGDSYNYGYTF. CDR3 DNA sequence: TGTGCCAGCAGCTTGGGGGACAGTTATAACTATGGCTACACCTTC.

The chain couples TRBV18 to TRBJ1-2; 10 bases map to TRBD1. The CDR3 runs 12 residues. V lost 3 bases, J lost 8 bases, and 0 bases stayed unmatched. Germline CDR1 KGHSH, CDR2 LQKENI. The CDR3 DNA follows: TGTGCCAGCTCACCGGGACAGGGGGGCTACACCTTC. As protein: CASSPGQGGYTF.

The gene calls are TRBV19 and TRBJ1-1, with D uncertain. This CDR3 contains 14 residues. Between the trimmed V and J ends, which lost 2 bases and 5 bases, there was a span of 12 bases. The germline CDR1 and CDR2 sequences are LNHDA and SQIVND (reference sequence). The DNA of the CDR3 is TGTGCCAGTAGTATACCCGGGATCGAGACTGAAGCTTTCTTT. Its translation is CASSIPGIETEAFF.

The V call is TRBV6-5, the J call TRBJ2-1, with D possibly being TRBD1 (5 bases). The V and J ends lost 6 bases and 8 bases respectively, with 17 bases between them. CDR3 length: 14 amino acids. Germline loops: CDR1 MNHEY, CDR2 SVGAGI. CDR3 DNA: TGTGCCAGCAGCTTGCAGGGCCCCGAGGATGAGCAGTTCTTC. Its translation: CASSLQGPEDEQFF.

The rearrangement joins TRBV5-8 to TRBJ1-2, with D possibly matching TRBD1 (5 bases). This CDR3 comprises 13 residues. V was shortened by 0 bases and J by 6 bases, with 9 bases between the two germline ends. Germline CDR1 is SGHTS and CDR2 is YDEGEE. The CDR3 reads CASSLGGTDGYTF. In nucleotides, the CDR3 is TGTGCCAGCAGCTTGGGCGGGACCGATGGCTACACCTTC.

The J gene is TRBJ1-1, the V gene TRBV5-1; 9 bases agree with TRBD1. V trimming: 4 bases; J trimming: 10 bases; junction bases outside the gene matches: 11. Per the germline V gene, CDR1 is SGHRS and CDR2 is YFSETQ. This CDR3 has 14 residues. The CDR3 coding sequence is TGCGCCAGCAGCCCCGGGACAGGGTGGCAGGGAGCTTTCTTT. Amino acids: CASSPGTGWQGAFF.

The rearrangement joins TRBV19 to TRBJ2-2, with 8 bases matching TRBD2. Germline trimming cut 11 bases from V and 5 bases from J; bases unmatched to any gene: 7. This CDR3 contains 13 residues. Germline CDR1 is LNHDA and CDR2 is SQIVND (reference sequence). The CDR3 protein is CASSGGRTGELFF. The CDR3 region has the DNA TGTGCCTCATCGGGGGGGCGAACCGGGGAGCTGTTTTTT.